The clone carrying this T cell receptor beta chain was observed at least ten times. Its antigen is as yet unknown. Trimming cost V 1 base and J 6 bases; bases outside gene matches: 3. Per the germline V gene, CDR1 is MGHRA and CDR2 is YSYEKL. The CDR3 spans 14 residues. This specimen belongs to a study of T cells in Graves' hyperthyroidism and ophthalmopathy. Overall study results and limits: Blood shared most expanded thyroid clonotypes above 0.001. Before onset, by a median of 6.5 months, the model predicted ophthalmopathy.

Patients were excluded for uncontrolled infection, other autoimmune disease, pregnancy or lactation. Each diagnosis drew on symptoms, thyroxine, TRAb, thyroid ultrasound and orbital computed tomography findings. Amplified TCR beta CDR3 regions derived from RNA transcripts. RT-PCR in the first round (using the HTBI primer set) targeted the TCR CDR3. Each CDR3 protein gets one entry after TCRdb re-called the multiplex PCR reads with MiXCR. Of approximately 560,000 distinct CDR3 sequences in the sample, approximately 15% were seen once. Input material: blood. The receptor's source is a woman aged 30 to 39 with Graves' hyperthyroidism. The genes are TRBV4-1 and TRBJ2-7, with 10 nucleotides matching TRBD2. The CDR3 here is CASSQALAGSEQYF. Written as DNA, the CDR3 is TGCGCCAGCAGCCAAGCACTAGCGGGGAGCGAGCAGTACTTC.